This section outlines one T cell receptor (beta chain) sequence together with its context. With V trimmed by 0 bases and J by 3 bases, 1 base remained unmatched. CDR1 and CDR2 from the germline V gene are LGHDT and YNNKEL (reference sequence). This CDR3 region has 16 residues. These data are taken from a study of blood T cell repertoires in COVID-19. As for the study in general: Donors in the United States, Italy and Spain gave samples during acute or convalescent COVID-19. Nucleic acid was either cDNA or gDNA, and it came from T cells, B-cell-depleted T cells, or PBMCs.

Source study methods: From reference gene primer amplification, estimates of nucleated cell counts were derived. Generated by immunoSEQ multiplex PCR, the TCRdb table keeps only in-frame clones and is missing some. The V and J calls and the clone size are those of that table, but D and trimming were determined from the DNA. The sample yields approximately 150,000 clones, around 89% seen once. Material: peripheral blood. This chain uses TRBV3-1 (or the pseudogene TRBV3-2) with TRBJ2-2, with 10 bases matching TRBD1. The receptor's source is a human donor in a cohort sampled during active COVID-19. DNA of the CDR3: TGTGCCAGCAGCCAAGAGGGGACAGGGGACACCGGGGAGCTGTTTTTT. As protein: CASSQEGTGDTGELFF.